The rows below give T cell receptor beta chains drawn from one sample of a study of cytotoxic CD8 clonotypes in ibrutinib-treated CLL. Generated by immunoSEQ multiplex PCR, the TCRdb table keeps only in-frame clones and is missing some. The table has some 140,000 clones, 85% to 95% seen once. The input for sequencing was PBMCs, taken after 12 months of ibrutinib treatment. All receptors come from a human donor with chronic lymphocytic leukemia. CDR3s include the opening cysteine and the closing phenylalanine or tryptophan. Each record gives: clone size, D gene, V gene, J gene, CDR3 length, CDR3 DNA, CDR3 protein. A D gene is named only where the DNA matches it firmly. The listing skips clone size in some rows; elsewhere it reads once, few, many or a size class.

NA	NA	TRBV14	TRBJ2-2	15	TGTGCCAGCAGCCAAGGGCTCTCCGGCACCGGGGAGCTGTTTTTT	CASSQGLSGTGELFF
NA	TRBD2	TRBV2	TRBJ2-3	18	TGTGCCACCAAAGACGCCGGGACTAGCGGTTCTAGCACAGATACGCAGTATTTT	CATKDAGTSGSSTDTQYF
NA	NA	TRBV28	TRBJ2-7	14	TGTGCCAGCAGTCCCCGGGGCCCGCCATACGAGCAGTACTTC	CASSPRGPPYEQYF
NA	NA	TRBV18	TRBJ1-1	15	TGTGCCAGCTCACCATTTAGGGATTCGAACACTGAAGCTTTCTTT	CASSPFRDSNTEAFF
NA	NA	TRBV9	TRBJ2-1	14	TGTGCCAGCAGCGTAGAAATATGGAACAATGAGCAGTTCTTC	CASSVEIWNNEQFF
NA	TRBD2	TRBV10-3	TRBJ2-2	14	TGTGCCATCGGCGCGACTAGCGGTGGCGGGGAGCTGTTTTTT	CAIGATSGGGELFF
NA	NA	TRBV7-9	TRBJ1-2	15	TGTGCCAGCAGCTTAGCGGGACAAGATTGGGATGGCTACACCTTC	CASSLAGQDWDGYTF
NA	TRBD1	TRBV28	TRBJ1-5	18	TGTGCCAGCAGTTCACCTCCTTGGGGGACAGGGGGCGGTCAGCCCCAGCATTTT	CASSSPPWGTGGGQPQHF
NA	NA	TRBV4-2	TRBJ1-2	12	TGTGCCAGCAGCCAAGGAAACTATGGCTACACCTTC	CASSQGNYGYTF
NA	TRBD1	TRBV28	TRBJ1-2	17	TGTGCCAGCAGTTCTCCGGGACAGGAGAGCACACTCTATGGCTACACCTTC	CASSSPGQESTLYGYTF
once	NA	TRBV27	TRBJ2-3	12	TGTGCCAGCAGCAGGGGCACAGATACGCAGTATTTT	CASSRGTDTQYF
NA	NA	TRBV27	TRBJ2-3	19	TGTGCCAGCAGTTTATCGCCACTGTACAGGGCGGGATACACAGATACGCAGTATTTT	CASSLSPLYRAGYTDTQYF
NA	TRBD2	TRBV7-9	TRBJ2-5	16	TGTGCCAGCAGCTCACTAGCGGGAGGAGGGAAGGGGACCCAGTACTTC	CASSSLAGGGKGTQYF
NA	TRBD1	TRBV28	TRBJ1-4	15	TGTGCCAGCAGTTTAGACGGGCCAGGGGGATGGGGACGTTTTTTT	CASSLDGPGGWGRFF
NA	TRBD1	TRBV5-1	TRBJ2-5	15	TGCGCCAGCAGCTTGTGGGGACAGGGTTGGGAGACCCAGTACTTC	CASSLWGQGWETQYF
NA	NA	TRBV7-2	TRBJ1-1	14	TGTGCCAGCAGCTTAGCAGGGTGGGGCACTGAAGCTTTCTTT	CASSLAGWGTEAFF
NA	TRBD2	TRBV11-2	TRBJ2-1	14	TGTGCCAGCAGCTTACCTAGCGGGTACAATGAGCAGTTCTTC	CASSLPSGYNEQFF
NA	NA	TRBV6-4	TRBJ1-2	12	TGTGCCAGCAGTCCCGGCGGGTTCGGCTACACCTTC	CASSPGGFGYTF
once	NA	TRBV29-1	TRBJ2-1	15	TGCAGCGTACCAAGGGTCGGGAGTGGGTACAATGAGCAGTTCTTC	CSVPRVGSGYNEQFF
NA	TRBD2	TRBV19	TRBJ2-3	14	TGTGCCAGCCGGACTAGCGGGAGCTCAGATACGCAGTATTTT	CASRTSGSSDTQYF
NA	NA	TRBV19	TRBJ2-7	12	TGTGCCAGTAGTAGTATCCACTACGAGCAGTACTTC	CASSSIHYEQYF
NA	TRBD2	TRBV27	TRBJ2-7	18	TGTGCCAGCAGTTTAAAGCCTCCGACTAGCGGGGAAACCTACGAGCAGTACTTC	CASSLKPPTSGETYEQYF
NA	TRBD1	TRBV27	TRBJ2-5	13	TGTGCCAGCAGGAGGGACAGGCAAGAGACCCAGTACTTC	CASRRDRQETQYF